This is a list of T cell receptor beta chains from one sample in a study of blood T cells in healthy people across ages. TCRdb processed the 5' RACE reads anew with MiXCR; each CDR3 protein has one entry. The sample records approximately 800,000 distinct CDR3 sequences, less than 60% being singletons. Source material: blood. The origin of the receptors is a man aged 80 or over in good health. Each CDR3 is given with its conserved first and last residue. The D gene is left open where the match is weak. Where a row states a size, it is once, few, many or the class of an expanded clone; other rows omit it.

cdr3_nt cdr3_aa v_call cdr3_length j_call d_call clone_size
TGCGCCAGCAGCCTCTATGATGCCGGGGAGACCCAGTACTTC CASSLYDAGETQYF TRBV5-1 14 TRBJ2-5 . few
TGCAGTGCTAGAGTCCGATATAGACAGGTGGAAACCAAAAACATCCAGTACTTC CSARVRYRQVETKNIQYF TRBV20-1 18 TRBJ2-7 . .
TGTGCCAGCAGCTTACACGCGGGTATCGACACAGATACGCAGTATTTT CASSLHAGIDTDTQYF TRBV7-2 16 TRBJ2-3 . few
TGTGCCAGCAGCAATGCCGGGGGACCTAGCACAGATACGCAGTATTTT CASSNAGGPSTDTQYF TRBV9 16 TRBJ2-3 . .
TGCGCCAGCAGCGGGACTAGCGGGAGTGGTACAGATACGCAGTATTTT CASSGTSGSGTDTQYF TRBV10-1 16 TRBJ2-3 TRBD2 once
TGTGCCAGCAGTTACGGGCCGGGAACAGATACGCAGTATTTT CASSYGPGTDTQYF TRBV6-6 14 TRBJ2-3 . .
TGCGCCAGCAGCTCCGTCGGAGGAACTGAAGCTTTCTTT CASSSVGGTEAFF TRBV5-1 13 TRBJ1-1 . .
TGCAGTGCTAGAGGGTACGGGTACGGCTACACCTTC CSARGYGYGYTF TRBV20-1 12 TRBJ1-2 . few
TGCGCCAGCAGCTTGAATTCAGGGAGGTTGTACGAGCAGTACTTC CASSLNSGRLYEQYF TRBV5-1 15 TRBJ2-7 . .
TGTGCCTGGAGACCGGGACTAGCGTCTGTGAGCTCCTACAATGAGCAGTTCTTC CAWRPGLASVSSYNEQFF TRBV30 18 TRBJ2-1 TRBD2 .
TGCAGTGCCCCCGGGCGGGAGTTCTCCTACAATGAGCAGTTCTTC CSAPGREFSYNEQFF TRBV20-1 15 TRBJ2-1 TRBD2 many
TGCGCCAGCAGCTTGGGGACCGGGACTAGACAGAGTGAGCAGTTCTTC CASSLGTGTRQSEQFF TRBV5-1 16 TRBJ2-1 TRBD2 .
TGCAGCGTTGAAGATCCGCCAGAGCAGTACTTC CSVEDPPEQYF TRBV29-1 11 TRBJ2-7 . .
TGCAGTGCTGGAGACGCGGGTAGGGCGGCAGATACGCAGTATTTT CSAGDAGRAADTQYF TRBV20-1 15 TRBJ2-3 . few
TGTGCCAGCAGTGCACGGACAGCGTATGGCTACACCTTC CASSARTAYGYTF TRBV2 13 TRBJ1-2 . .
TGTGCCAGCAGCGATACAGGGCCCTCTGGGGCCAACGTCCTGACTTTC CASSDTGPSGANVLTF TRBV2 16 TRBJ2-6 . .
TGCAGCGTTGGGGGACAGGGGGCTAAGCACGAGCAGTACTTC CSVGGQGAKHEQYF TRBV29-1 14 TRBJ2-7 TRBD1 few
TGCGCCAGTAGCTTGGGAGTTGGTAGCGGGAGTGAGACCCAGTACTTC CASSLGVGSGSETQYF TRBV5-1 16 TRBJ2-5 TRBD2 .